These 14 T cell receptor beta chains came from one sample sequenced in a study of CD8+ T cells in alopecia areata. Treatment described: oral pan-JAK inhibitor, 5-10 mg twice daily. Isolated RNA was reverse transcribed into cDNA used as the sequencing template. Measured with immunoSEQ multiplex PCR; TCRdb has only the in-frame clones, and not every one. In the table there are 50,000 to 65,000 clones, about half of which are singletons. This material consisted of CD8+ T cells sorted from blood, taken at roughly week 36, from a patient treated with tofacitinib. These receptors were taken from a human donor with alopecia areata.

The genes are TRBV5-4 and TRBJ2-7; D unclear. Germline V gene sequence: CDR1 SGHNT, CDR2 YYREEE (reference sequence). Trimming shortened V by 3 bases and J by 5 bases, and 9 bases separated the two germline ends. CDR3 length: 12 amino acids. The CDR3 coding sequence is TGTGCCAGCAGCTCAAAGCTCGACGAGCAGTACTTC. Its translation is CASSSKLDEQYF.

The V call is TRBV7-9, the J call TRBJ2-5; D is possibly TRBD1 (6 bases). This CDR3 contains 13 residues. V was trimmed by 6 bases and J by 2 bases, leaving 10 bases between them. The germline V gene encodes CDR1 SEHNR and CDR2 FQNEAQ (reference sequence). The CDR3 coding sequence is TGTGCCAGCAGGAAGGACAGTCAAGAGACCCAGTACTTC. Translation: CASRKDSQETQYF.

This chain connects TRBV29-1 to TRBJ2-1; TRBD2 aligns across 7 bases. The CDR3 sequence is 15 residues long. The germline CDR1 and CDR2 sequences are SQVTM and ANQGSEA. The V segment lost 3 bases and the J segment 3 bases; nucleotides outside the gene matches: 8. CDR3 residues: CSVEGRLAVYNEQFF. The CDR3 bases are TGCAGCGTTGAGGGCCGACTAGCCGTCTACAATGAGCAGTTCTTC.

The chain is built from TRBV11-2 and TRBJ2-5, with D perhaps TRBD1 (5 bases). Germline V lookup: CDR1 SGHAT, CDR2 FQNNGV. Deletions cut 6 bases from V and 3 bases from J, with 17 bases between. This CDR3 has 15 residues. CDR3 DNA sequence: TGTGCCAGCAGTTCCACACAGCGCAGGGAAGAGACCCAGTACTTC. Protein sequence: CASSSTQRREETQYF.

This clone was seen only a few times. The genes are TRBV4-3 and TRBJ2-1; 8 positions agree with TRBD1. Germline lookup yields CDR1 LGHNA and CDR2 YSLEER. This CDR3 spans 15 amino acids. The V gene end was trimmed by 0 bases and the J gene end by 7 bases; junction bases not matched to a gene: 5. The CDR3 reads CASSQDRGRINEQFF. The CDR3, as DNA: TGCGCCAGCAGCCAAGACAGGGGGCGGATTAATGAGCAGTTCTTC.

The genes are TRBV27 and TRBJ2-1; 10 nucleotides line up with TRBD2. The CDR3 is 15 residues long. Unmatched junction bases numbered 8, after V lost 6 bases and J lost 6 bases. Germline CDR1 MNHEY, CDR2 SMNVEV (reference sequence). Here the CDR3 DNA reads TGTGCCAGCAGCCGCGGGGCTAGCGGGAGCAATGAGCAGTTCTTC. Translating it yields CASSRGASGSNEQFF.

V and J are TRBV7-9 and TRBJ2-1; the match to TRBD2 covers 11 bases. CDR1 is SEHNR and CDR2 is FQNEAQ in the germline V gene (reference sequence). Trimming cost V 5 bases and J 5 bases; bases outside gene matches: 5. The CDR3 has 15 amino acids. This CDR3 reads CASSHTSGRDNEQFF. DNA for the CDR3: TGTGCCAGCAGCCACACTAGCGGGAGAGACAATGAGCAGTTCTTC.

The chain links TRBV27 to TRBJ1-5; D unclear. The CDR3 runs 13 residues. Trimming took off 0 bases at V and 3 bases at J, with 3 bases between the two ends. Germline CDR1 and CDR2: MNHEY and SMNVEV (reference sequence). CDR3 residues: CASSLSANQPQHF. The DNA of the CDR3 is TGTGCCAGCAGTTTATCGGCCAATCAGCCCCAGCATTTT.

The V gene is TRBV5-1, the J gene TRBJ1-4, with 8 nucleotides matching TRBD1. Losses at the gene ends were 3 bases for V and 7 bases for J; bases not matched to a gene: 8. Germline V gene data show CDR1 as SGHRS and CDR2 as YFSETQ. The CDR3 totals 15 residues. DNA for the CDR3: TGCGCCAGCAGCTATTCAAGGACAGGGATTGAAAAACTGTTTTTT. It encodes CASSYSRTGIEKLFF.

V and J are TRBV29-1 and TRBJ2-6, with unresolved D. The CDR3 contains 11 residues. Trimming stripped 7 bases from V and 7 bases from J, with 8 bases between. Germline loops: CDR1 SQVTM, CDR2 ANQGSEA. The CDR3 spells CSAFGANVLTF. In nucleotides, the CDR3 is TGCAGCGCCTTTGGAGCCAACGTCCTGACTTTC.

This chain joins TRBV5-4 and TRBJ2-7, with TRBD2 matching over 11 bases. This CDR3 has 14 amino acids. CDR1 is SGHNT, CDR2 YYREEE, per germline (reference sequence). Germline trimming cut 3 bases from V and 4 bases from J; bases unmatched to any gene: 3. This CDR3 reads CASSSGLAVYEQYF. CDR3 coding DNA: TGTGCCAGCAGCTCGGGACTAGCGGTATACGAGCAGTACTTC.

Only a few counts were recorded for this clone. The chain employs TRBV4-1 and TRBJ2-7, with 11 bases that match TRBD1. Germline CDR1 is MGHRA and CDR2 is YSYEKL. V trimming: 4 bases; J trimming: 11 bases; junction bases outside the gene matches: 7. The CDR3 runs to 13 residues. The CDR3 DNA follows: TGCGCCAGCAGCCCCCCGGGACAGGGGGGCAAGTACTTC. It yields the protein CASSPPGQGGKYF.

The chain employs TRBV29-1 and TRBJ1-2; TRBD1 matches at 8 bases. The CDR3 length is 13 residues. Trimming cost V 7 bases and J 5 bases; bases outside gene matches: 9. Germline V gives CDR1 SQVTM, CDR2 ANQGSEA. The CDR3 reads CSATGTGSYGYTF. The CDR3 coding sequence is TGCAGCGCGACCGGGACAGGATCATATGGCTACACCTTC.

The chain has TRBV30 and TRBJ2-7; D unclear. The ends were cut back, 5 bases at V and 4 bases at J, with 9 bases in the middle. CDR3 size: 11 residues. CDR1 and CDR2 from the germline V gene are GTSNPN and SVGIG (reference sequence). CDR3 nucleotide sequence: TGTGCCTGGGTCGACGTATACGAGCAGTACTTC. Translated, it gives CAWVDVYEQYF.